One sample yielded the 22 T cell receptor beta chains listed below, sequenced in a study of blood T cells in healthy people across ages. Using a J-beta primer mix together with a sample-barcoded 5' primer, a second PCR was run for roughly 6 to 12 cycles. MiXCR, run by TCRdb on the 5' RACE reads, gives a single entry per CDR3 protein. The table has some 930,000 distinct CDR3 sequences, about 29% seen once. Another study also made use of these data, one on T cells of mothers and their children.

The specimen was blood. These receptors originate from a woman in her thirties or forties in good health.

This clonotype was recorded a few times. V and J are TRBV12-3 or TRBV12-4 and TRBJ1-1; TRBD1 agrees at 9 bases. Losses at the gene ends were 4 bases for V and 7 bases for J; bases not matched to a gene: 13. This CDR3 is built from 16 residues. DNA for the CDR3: TGTGCCAGCAGTTCCCCCCCGGGACAGGGTCGGATTGAAGCTTTCTTT. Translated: CASSSPPGQGRIEAFF.

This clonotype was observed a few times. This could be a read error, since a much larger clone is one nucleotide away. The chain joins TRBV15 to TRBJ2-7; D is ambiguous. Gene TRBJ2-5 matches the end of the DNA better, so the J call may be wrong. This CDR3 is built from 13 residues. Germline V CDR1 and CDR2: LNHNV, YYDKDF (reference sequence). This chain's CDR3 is CVTSREKSETQYF. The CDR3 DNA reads TGTGTCACCAGCAGAGAGAAGTCCGAGACCCAGTACTTC.

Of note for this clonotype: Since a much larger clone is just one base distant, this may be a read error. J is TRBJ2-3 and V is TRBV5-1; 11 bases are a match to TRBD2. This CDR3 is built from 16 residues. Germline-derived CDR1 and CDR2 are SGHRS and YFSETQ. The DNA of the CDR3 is TGCGCCAGCAGCTCGATCCTAGCGGGGGGTACAGATATGCAGTATTTT. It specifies CASSSILAGGTDMQYF.

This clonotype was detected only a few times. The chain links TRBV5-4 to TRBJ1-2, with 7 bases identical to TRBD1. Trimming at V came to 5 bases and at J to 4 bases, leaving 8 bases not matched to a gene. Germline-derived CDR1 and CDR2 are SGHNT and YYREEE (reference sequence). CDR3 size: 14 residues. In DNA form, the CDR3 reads TGTGCCAGCAGAGGATGGTCAGGGGGCTATGGCTACACCTTC. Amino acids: CASRGWSGGYGYTF.

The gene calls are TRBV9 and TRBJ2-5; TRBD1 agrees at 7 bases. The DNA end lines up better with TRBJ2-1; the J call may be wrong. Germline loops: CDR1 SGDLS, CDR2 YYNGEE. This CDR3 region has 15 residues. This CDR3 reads CASSGYKGQRETQFF. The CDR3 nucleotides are TGTGCCAGCAGCGGATATAAGGGACAGCGAGAGACCCAGTTCTTC.

CDR3 sequence (DNA): TGTGCCAGCTCACCACCGACAGGCAAAAACAATGAGCAGTTCTTC. As protein: CASSPPTGKNNEQFF. The chain employs TRBV18 and TRBJ2-1; D may be TRBD1 (6 bases). Trimming removed 0 bases at V and 5 bases at J, with 11 bases between. The CDR3 sequence is 15 residues long. Germline values: CDR1 KGHSH, CDR2 LQKENI.

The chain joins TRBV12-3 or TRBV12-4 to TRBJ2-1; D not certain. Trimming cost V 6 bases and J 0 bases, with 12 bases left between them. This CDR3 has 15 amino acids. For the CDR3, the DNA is TGTGCCAGCAGCTGGACCTCCAGCTCCTACAATGAGCAGTTCTTC. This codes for CASSWTSSSYNEQFF.

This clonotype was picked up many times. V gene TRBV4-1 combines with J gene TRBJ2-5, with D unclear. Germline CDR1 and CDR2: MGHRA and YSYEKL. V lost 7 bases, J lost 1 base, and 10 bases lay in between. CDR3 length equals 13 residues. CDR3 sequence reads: CASNLPGQETQYF. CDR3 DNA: TGCGCCAGCAACCTTCCGGGCCAAGAGACCCAGTACTTC.

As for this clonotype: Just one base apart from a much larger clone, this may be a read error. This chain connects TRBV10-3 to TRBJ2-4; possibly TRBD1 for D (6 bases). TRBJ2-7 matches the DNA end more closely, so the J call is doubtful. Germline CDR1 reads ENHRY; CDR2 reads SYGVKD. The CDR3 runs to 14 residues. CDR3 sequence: CAISGGQRSYEQYF. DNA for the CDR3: TGTGCCATCAGTGGCGGACAGAGGTCCTACGAGCAGTACTTC.

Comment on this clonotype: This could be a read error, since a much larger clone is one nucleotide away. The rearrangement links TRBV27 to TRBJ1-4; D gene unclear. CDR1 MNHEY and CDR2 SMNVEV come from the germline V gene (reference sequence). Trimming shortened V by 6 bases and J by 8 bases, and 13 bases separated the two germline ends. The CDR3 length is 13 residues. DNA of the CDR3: TGTGCCAGCAGGAACAAGGGAAGGGAAAAACTGTTTTTT. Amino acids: CASRNKGREKLFF. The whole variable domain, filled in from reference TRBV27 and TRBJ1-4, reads EAQVTQNPRYLITVTGKKLTVTCSQNMNHEYMSWYRQDPGLGLRQIYYSMNVEVTDKGDVPEGYKVSRKEKRNFPLILESPSPNQTSLYFCASRNKGREKLFFGSGTQLSVL.

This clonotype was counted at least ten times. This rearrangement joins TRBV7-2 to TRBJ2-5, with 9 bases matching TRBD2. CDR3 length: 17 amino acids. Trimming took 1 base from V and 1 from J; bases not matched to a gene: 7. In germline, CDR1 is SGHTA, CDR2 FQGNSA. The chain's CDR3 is CASSLGWLAGPQETQYF. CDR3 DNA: TGTGCCAGCAGCTTAGGATGGCTAGCGGGACCCCAAGAGACCCAGTACTTC.

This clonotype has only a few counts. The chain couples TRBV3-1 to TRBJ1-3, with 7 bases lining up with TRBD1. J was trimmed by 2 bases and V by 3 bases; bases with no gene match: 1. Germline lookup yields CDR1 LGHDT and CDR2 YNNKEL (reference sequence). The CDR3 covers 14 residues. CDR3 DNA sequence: TGTGCCAGCAGCCATACAGGGGCTGGAAACACCATATATTTT. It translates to CASSHTGAGNTIYF. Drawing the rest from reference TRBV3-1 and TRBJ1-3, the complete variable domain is DTAVSQTPKYLVTQMGNDKSIKCEQNLGHDTMYWYKQDSKKFLKIMFSYNNKELIINETVPNRFSPKSPDKAHLNLHINSLELGDSAVYFCASSHTGAGNTIYFGEGSWLTVV.

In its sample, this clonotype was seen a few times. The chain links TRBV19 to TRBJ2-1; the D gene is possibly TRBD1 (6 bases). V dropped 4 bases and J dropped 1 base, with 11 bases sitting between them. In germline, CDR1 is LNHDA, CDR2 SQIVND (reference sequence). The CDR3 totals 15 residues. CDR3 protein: CASSKETGSYNEQFF. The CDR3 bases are TGTGCCAGTAGTAAGGAGACAGGATCCTACAATGAGCAGTTCTTC.

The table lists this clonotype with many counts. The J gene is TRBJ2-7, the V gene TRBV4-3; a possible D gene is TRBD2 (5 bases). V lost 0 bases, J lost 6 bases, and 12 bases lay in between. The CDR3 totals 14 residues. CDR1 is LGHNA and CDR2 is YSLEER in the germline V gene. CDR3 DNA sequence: TGCGCCAGCAGCCAAGAGCGGCGGACTGGCGAGCAGTACTTC. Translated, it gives CASSQERRTGEQYF.

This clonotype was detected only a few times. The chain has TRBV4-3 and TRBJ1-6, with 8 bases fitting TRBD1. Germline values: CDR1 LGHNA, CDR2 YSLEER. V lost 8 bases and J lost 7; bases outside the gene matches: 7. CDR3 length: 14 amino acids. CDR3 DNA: TGCGCCAGCGGATGGACAGGGAACAATTCACCCCTCCACTTT. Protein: CASGWTGNNSPLHF.

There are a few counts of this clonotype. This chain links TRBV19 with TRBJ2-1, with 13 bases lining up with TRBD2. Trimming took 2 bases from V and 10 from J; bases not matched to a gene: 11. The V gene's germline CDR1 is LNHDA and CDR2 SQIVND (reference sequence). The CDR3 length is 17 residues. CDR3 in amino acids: CASSISGTSGDSYEQFF. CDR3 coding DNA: TGTGCCAGTAGTATATCAGGGACTAGCGGGGACTCCTACGAGCAGTTCTTC.

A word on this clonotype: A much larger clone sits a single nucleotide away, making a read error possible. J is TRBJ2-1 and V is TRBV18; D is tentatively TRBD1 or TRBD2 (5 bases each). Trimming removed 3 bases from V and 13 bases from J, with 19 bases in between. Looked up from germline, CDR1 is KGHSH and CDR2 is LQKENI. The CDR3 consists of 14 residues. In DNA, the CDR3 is TGTGCCAGCTCACCCCGGGACGGTAAAGAGACCCAGTTCTTC. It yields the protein CASSPRDGKETQFF.

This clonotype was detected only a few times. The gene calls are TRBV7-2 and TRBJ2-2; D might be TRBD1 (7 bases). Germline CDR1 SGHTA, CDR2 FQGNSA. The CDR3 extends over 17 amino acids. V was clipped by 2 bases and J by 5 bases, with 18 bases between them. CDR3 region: CASSLPTGEVWTGELFF. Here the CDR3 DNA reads TGTGCCAGCAGCTTACCTACAGGGGAGGTTTGGACCGGGGAGCTGTTTTTT.

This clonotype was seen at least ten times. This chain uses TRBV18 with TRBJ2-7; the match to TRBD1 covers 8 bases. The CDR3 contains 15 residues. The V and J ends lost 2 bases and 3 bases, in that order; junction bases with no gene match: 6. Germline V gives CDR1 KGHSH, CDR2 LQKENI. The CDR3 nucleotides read TGTGCCAGCTCACCAGGACAGGGCGGGTACTACGAGCAGTACTTC. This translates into CASSPGQGGYYEQYF.

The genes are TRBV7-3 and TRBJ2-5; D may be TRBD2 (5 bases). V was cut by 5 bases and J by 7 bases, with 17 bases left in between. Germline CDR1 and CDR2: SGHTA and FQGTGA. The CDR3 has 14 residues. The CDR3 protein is CASSPAGAGLTQYF. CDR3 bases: TGTGCCAGCAGCCCTGCAGGAGCCGGACTGACCCAGTACTTC.

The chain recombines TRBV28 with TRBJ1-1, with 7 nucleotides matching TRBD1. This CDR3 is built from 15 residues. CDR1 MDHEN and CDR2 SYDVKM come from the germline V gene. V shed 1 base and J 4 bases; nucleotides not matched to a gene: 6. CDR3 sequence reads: CASSLSLQGGTEAFF. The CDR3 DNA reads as TGTGCCAGCAGTTTATCTCTTCAGGGGGGCACTGAAGCTTTCTTT.

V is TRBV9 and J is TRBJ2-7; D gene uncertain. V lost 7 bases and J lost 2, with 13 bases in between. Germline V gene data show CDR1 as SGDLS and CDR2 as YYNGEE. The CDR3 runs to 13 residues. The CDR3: CASSPLLPYEQYF. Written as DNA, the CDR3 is TGTGCCAGCTCACCACTACTGCCCTACGAGCAGTACTTC.